One and the same sample provided the 30 T cell receptor beta chains below, sequenced in a study of cytomegalovirus exposure and HLA in healthy donors. PCR amplification relied on 60 Vbeta primers (plus 13 Jbeta primers). Sequencing used immunoSEQ multiplex PCR; TCRdb keeps in-frame clones, though not all of them. Among 110,000 to 150,000 clones, approximately 80% were seen once, and the ten largest hold about 4.1%. Source material: PBMCs. The origin of the receptors is a middle-aged woman in good health and CMV-seropositive.

This clone has only one observation. The chain is built from TRBV9 and TRBJ2-5, with a weak D call TRBD2 (5 bases). CDR3 length: 14 residues. CDR1 is SGDLS, CDR2 YYNGEE, per germline. Trimming stripped 0 bases from V and 5 bases from J, with 11 bases between. The CDR3, as DNA: TGTGCCAGCAGCGTAGGTGCGGAGGTGGAGACCCAGTACTTC. Translated: CASSVGAEVETQYF. The full variable domain, with the rest looked up from reference TRBV9 and TRBJ2-5, is DSGVTQTPKHLITATGQRVTLRCSPRSGDLSVYWYQQSLDQGLQFLIQYYNGEERAKGNILERFSAQQFPDLHSELNLSSLELGDSALYFCASSVGAEVETQYFGPGTRLLVL.

The chain recombines TRBV2 with TRBJ2-1; TRBD2 aligns across 10 bases. The CDR3 totals 15 residues. Trimming cost V 6 bases and J 6 bases; bases outside gene matches: 8. CDR1 is SNHLY and CDR2 is FYNNEI in the germline V gene. DNA for the CDR3: TGTGCCAGCAGCGGCGAAGCGGGAGGGCCCAATGAGCAGTTCTTC. As protein: CASSGEAGGPNEQFF.

The chain is built from TRBV4-1 and TRBJ2-7, with D maybe TRBD2 (6 bases). The V end lost 1 base, the J end lost 0 bases, and 13 bases lay between the germline ends. This CDR3 comprises 16 residues. Looked up from germline, CDR1 is MGHRA and CDR2 is YSYEKL. CDR3 in amino acids: CASSQVASASSYEQYF. Written as DNA, the CDR3 is TGCGCCAGCAGCCAAGTTGCTAGCGCGAGCTCCTACGAGCAGTACTTC.

The rearrangement uses TRBV4-1 and TRBJ2-1; tentative D call: TRBD2 (7 bases). CDR1 is MGHRA and CDR2 is YSYEKL in the germline V gene. This CDR3 region has 18 residues. Trimming stripped 0 bases from V and 1 base from J, with 16 bases between. CDR3 in amino acids: CASSQEGGAGVSYNEQFF. As DNA, the CDR3 is TGCGCCAGCAGCCAAGAAGGGGGTGCGGGAGTATCCTACAATGAGCAGTTCTTC.

This rearrangement joins TRBV6-6 to TRBJ2-5; D possibly corresponds to TRBD2 (5 bases). The DNA matches TRBJ2-7 better at its end, which makes the J call doubtful. CDR3 length: 12 amino acids. The germline gives CDR1 MNHNY, CDR2 SVGAGI (reference sequence). The DNA for the CDR3 is TGTGCCAGCAGTTCTACGGGGTACGAGCAGTACTTC. Amino acid sequence: CASSSTGYEQYF.

The chain is built from TRBV30 and TRBJ2-2, with D perhaps matching TRBD1 (5 bases). The CDR3 covers 13 residues. Per germline, CDR1 GTSNPN and CDR2 SVGIG (reference sequence). V lost 2 bases, J lost 7 bases, and 11 bases lay in between. CDR3 nucleotide sequence: TGTGCCTGGAGTCGAGACAGTCTCGGGGAGCTGTTTTTT. This encodes CAWSRDSLGELFF.

This chain links TRBV11-2 with TRBJ2-7, with 8 bases that match TRBD2. V shed 1 base and J 4 bases; nucleotides not matched to a gene: 9. The CDR3 consists of 16 residues. The germline gives CDR1 SGHAT, CDR2 FQNNGV. CDR3 coding DNA: TGTGCCAGCAGCTTAGTGGTGCGGGGGGCGCGATACGAGCAGTACTTC. Its translation: CASSLVVRGARYEQYF.

The chain joins TRBV5-1 to TRBJ2-7; no clear D. This CDR3 region has 15 residues. Germline V gene data show CDR1 as SGHRS and CDR2 as YFSETQ. V was pared by 0 bases and J by 0 bases, with 10 bases between. The CDR3 spells CASSLVESSSYEQYF. DNA for the CDR3: TGCGCCAGCAGCTTGGTAGAGTCGAGCTCCTACGAGCAGTACTTC.

The chain recombines TRBV4-1 with TRBJ2-1, with TRBD1 identical over 11 bases. Germline CDR1 MGHRA, CDR2 YSYEKL. This CDR3 region has 15 residues. V shed 1 base, J shed 9 bases, and the junction held 5 bases outside the gene matches. The CDR3, as DNA: TGCGCCAGCAGCCAAGCGGACAGGGGGCTCGGTGAGCAGTTCTTC. It encodes CASSQADRGLGEQFF.

The V and J genes are TRBV11-2 and TRBJ2-1; D ambiguous. From germline, CDR1 is SGHAT and CDR2 FQNNGV. V was clipped by 5 bases and J by 9 bases, with 8 bases between them. The CDR3 has 11 residues. The CDR3 DNA is TGTGCCAGCAGCCTGATGGCTGAGCAGTTCTTC. Its protein product is CASSLMAEQFF.

This clone was counted between two and nine times. CDR3 in DNA: TGTGCCAGCAGTTCAGGGGGCGAAGCTTTCTTT. This gives the protein CASSSGGEAFF. The chain links TRBV27 to TRBJ1-1; 8 bases are shared with TRBD1. This CDR3 is 11 amino acids long. J lost 8 bases, V lost 4 bases, and 0 bases had no gene match. CDR1 is MNHEY and CDR2 is SMNVEV in the germline V gene (reference sequence).

The chain uses TRBV19 and TRBJ2-1; D is unclear. The V end lost 4 bases, the J end lost 0 bases, and 7 bases lay between the germline ends. The CDR3 has 14 amino acids. Germline CDR1 is LNHDA and CDR2 is SQIVND (reference sequence). As DNA, the CDR3 is TGTGCCAGTAGTACCGGGTCCTCCTACAATGAGCAGTTCTTC. Translating it yields CASSTGSSYNEQFF.

V is TRBV19 and J is TRBJ2-3, with a possible D match to TRBD2 (5 bases). Germline CDR1 and CDR2: LNHDA and SQIVND (reference sequence). The CDR3 contains 14 residues. V was shortened by 3 bases and J by 3 bases, with 10 bases between the two germline ends. This chain's CDR3 is CASSMGRLTDTQYF. The CDR3 DNA sequence: TGTGCCAGTAGTATGGGGAGATTAACAGATACGCAGTATTTT.

This chain connects TRBV11-2 to TRBJ2-5; unclear D gene. Trimming left V 5 bases short and J 2 bases short, with 3 bases between. Germline V gene data show CDR1 as SGHAT and CDR2 as FQNNGV. This CDR3 comprises 11 residues. Written as DNA, the CDR3 is TGTGCCAGCAGCATACAAGAGACCCAGTACTTC. Translation: CASSIQETQYF.

The V call is TRBV19, the J call TRBJ2-4; TRBD2 agrees at 7 bases. The CDR3 extends over 14 amino acids. After removal of 8 bases from V and 5 bases from J, the junction contained 9 bases not matched to a gene. Germline-derived CDR1 and CDR2 are LNHDA and SQIVND (reference sequence). CDR3 sequence reads: CASVDGGSENIQYF. The CDR3 DNA reads TGTGCCAGTGTCGACGGGGGGAGTGAAAACATTCAGTACTTC.

The chain joins TRBV4-1 to TRBJ2-3; tentatively, D is TRBD2 (6 bases). Germline V gene data show CDR1 as MGHRA and CDR2 as YSYEKL. CDR3 length: 16 amino acids. V was trimmed by 0 bases and J by 1 base, leaving 11 bases between them. This CDR3 is CASSQEGGIGTDTQYF. CDR3 sequence (DNA): TGCGCCAGCAGCCAAGAAGGAGGGATAGGCACAGATACGCAGTATTTT.

V and J are TRBV25-1 and TRBJ2-7, with D tentatively TRBD1 (6 bases). Germline V gene sequence: CDR1 MGHDK, CDR2 SYGVNS. Between the trimmed V and J ends, which lost 6 bases and 0 bases, there was a span of 9 bases. The CDR3 consists of 13 residues. CDR3 nucleotide sequence: TGTGCCAGCAGCAGGGACAACTCCTACGAGCAGTACTTC. As protein: CASSRDNSYEQYF.

This clone was found once. J is TRBJ2-7 and V is TRBV7-6; D might be TRBD1 (5 bases). The V gene lost 1 base and the J gene lost 3 bases, with 7 bases spanning the gap. The germline V gene encodes CDR1 SGHVS and CDR2 FNYEAQ. The length of the CDR3 is 13 residues. The CDR3 loop is CASSLGRVYEQYF. CDR3 nucleotides: TGTGCCAGCAGCTTAGGCAGGGTCTACGAGCAGTACTTC.

The gene calls are TRBV2 and TRBJ1-5; TRBD1 matches at 7 bases. CDR3 length: 16 amino acids. Germline-derived CDR1 and CDR2 are SNHLY and FYNNEI. The V and J ends lost 2 bases and 2 bases, in that order; junction bases with no gene match: 6. CDR3 in amino acids: CASSERAGGRNQPQHF. In DNA, the CDR3 is TGTGCCAGCAGTGAAAGGGCAGGGGGTCGCAATCAGCCCCAGCATTTT. The variable domain in full, with the rest retrieved from reference TRBV2 and TRBJ1-5, is EPEVTQTPSHQVTQMGQEVILRCVPISNHLYFYWYRQILGQKVEFLVSFYNNEISEKSEIFDDQFSVERPDGSNFTLKIRSTKLEDSAMYFCASSERAGGRNQPQHFGDGTRLSIL.

The V and J genes are TRBV10-2 and TRBJ2-7; the D gene is possibly TRBD2 (6 bases). Trimming stripped 4 bases from V and 7 bases from J, with 14 bases between. The CDR3 is 13 amino acids. From germline, CDR1 is WSHSY and CDR2 SAAADI. As DNA, the CDR3 is TGCGCCAGCAGTGGATGGGGACTCGGGGAGCAGTACTTC. It codes for CASSGWGLGEQYF.

The rearrangement joins TRBV5-1 to TRBJ2-2, with 11 bases that match TRBD2. Germline V gene data show CDR1 as SGHRS and CDR2 as YFSETQ. The CDR3 sequence is 18 residues long. V trimming: 4 bases; J trimming: 11 bases; junction bases outside the gene matches: 19. The CDR3 DNA is TGCGCCAGCAGCGCGGCGGTAGCGGGAGGGCCCCGAATACGCGAGCTGTTTTTT. Residues: CASSAAVAGGPRIRELFF.

In its sample, this clone was seen a few times. The genes are TRBV27 and TRBJ1-2; weak D call: TRBD1 (5 bases). The CDR3 is 14 residues long. V was clipped by 4 bases and J by 2 bases, with 11 bases between them. Germline V gene data show CDR1 as MNHEY and CDR2 as SMNVEV (reference sequence). For the CDR3, the DNA is TGTGCCAGCAGTTCCACGACAGCGAACTATGGCTACACCTTC. Amino acids: CASSSTTANYGYTF.

About this clone: Within the sample, other DNA sequences also encode this same CDR3. The chain recombines TRBV18 with TRBJ1-1; D unresolved. In germline, CDR1 is KGHSH, CDR2 LQKENI. The CDR3 totals 13 residues. Trimming removed 2 bases from V and 1 base from J, with 5 bases in between. The CDR3 sequence: CASSPGRNTEAFF. The DNA of the CDR3 is TGTGCCAGCTCACCAGGGAGGAACACTGAAGCTTTCTTT.

This clone has more than one count but fewer than ten. The rearrangement uses TRBV29-1 and TRBJ2-7; tentative D call: TRBD2 (5 bases). With 4 bases removed from V and 0 bases from J, the gap between germline ends came to 13 bases. CDR3 length: 14 amino acids. Germline-derived CDR1 and CDR2 are SQVTM and ANQGSEA. The CDR3: CSVVLDLTSYEQYF. In nucleotides, the CDR3 is TGCAGCGTTGTTTTGGACTTAACCTCCTACGAGCAGTACTTC.

CDR3 region: CASSLESAGGTYEQYF. In nucleotides, the CDR3 is TGTGCCAGCAGCTTAGAGTCTGCGGGAGGAACCTACGAGCAGTACTTC. This rearrangement joins TRBV7-3 to TRBJ2-7; 8 positions agree with TRBD2. Losses at the gene ends were 2 bases for V and 2 bases for J; bases not matched to a gene: 8. The CDR3 consists of 16 residues. Germline CDR1 reads SGHTA; CDR2 reads FQGTGA.

The chain combines TRBV7-9 with TRBJ2-7; a possible D gene is TRBD2 (5 bases). Germline V gene sequence: CDR1 SEHNR, CDR2 FQNEAQ (reference sequence). This CDR3 has 12 amino acids. Trimming stripped 5 bases from V and 5 bases from J, with 10 bases between. The CDR3 region has the DNA TGTGCCAGCAGCGCCAGGCGGGACGAGCAGTACTTC. Its translation is CASSARRDEQYF.

The genes are TRBV10-3 and TRBJ2-4; 8 bases fit TRBD2. The junction had 6 bases not matched to a gene; V was cut back by 7 bases and J by 7 bases. This CDR3 has 13 residues. Germline V gene sequence: CDR1 ENHRY, CDR2 SYGVKD. The CDR3 loop is CAINSGGTNIQYF. CDR3 bases: TGTGCCATCAACAGCGGGGGCACCAACATTCAGTACTTC.

CDR3 nucleotides: TGTGCCAGCAGTTTAACGACAGGGGTTCGTGGCTACACCTTC. It encodes CASSLTTGVRGYTF. The chain carries TRBV27 and TRBJ1-2; 8 bases agree with TRBD1. From germline, CDR1 is MNHEY and CDR2 SMNVEV (reference sequence). Trimming cost V 2 bases and J 7 bases; bases outside gene matches: 6. The CDR3 sequence is 14 residues long.

J is TRBJ1-1 and V is TRBV2, with TRBD1 identical over 10 bases. This CDR3 has 15 residues. Germline V CDR1 and CDR2: SNHLY, FYNNEI. Trimming cost V 2 bases and J 5 bases; bases outside gene matches: 5. CDR3 bases: TGTGCCAGCAGTGAAATGGGGACAGGGGATACTGAAGCTTTCTTT. Translated: CASSEMGTGDTEAFF.

V gene TRBV29-1 combines with J gene TRBJ2-3; no firm D call. V shed 5 bases and J shed 1 base, with 16 bases lying between them. The CDR3 runs to 15 residues. Per the germline V gene, CDR1 is SQVTM and CDR2 is ANQGSEA. Here the CDR3 DNA reads TGCAGCGTTTCTCTACTTGCTGGGCGCACAGATACGCAGTATTTT. Amino acids: CSVSLLAGRTDTQYF.